The rows below give T cell receptor beta chains drawn from one sample of a study of blood T cell repertoires in COVID-19. Measured with immunoSEQ multiplex PCR; TCRdb has only the in-frame clones, and not every one. The table lists over 95,000 clones, about 90% of them singletons. The specimen sequenced was peripheral blood. The receptors originated from a woman in her forties or fifties with acute or convalescent COVID-19. Each CDR3 is given with its conserved first and last residue. D genes are given only for firm matches. Size tells how often a clone was seen (once, few, many) or the class of an expanded clone, and some rows leave it out.

TRBJ1-3 | few | - | 16 | TRBV18 | CASSPIQVLSGNTIYF | TGTGCCAGCTCACCTATACAGGTACTATCTGGAAACACCATATATTTT
TRBJ2-7 | - | TRBD1 | 15 | TRBV28 | CASSYGTGVLGEQYF | TGTGCCAGCAGTTACGGGACAGGGGTTTTAGGAGAGCAGTACTTC
TRBJ1-2 | - | - | 14 | TRBV7-2 | CASSPGQRNYGYTF | TGTGCCAGCAGCCCTGGACAGCGAAACTATGGCTACACCTTC
TRBJ1-4 | - | - | 12 | TRBV12-3/TRBV12-4 | CASSFNNEKLFF | TGTGCCAGCAGTTTCAACAACGAAAAACTGTTTTTT
TRBJ1-4 | once | - | 10 | TRBV12-3/TRBV12-4 | CASMREKLFF | TGTGCCAGCATGAGGGAAAAACTGTTTTTT
TRBJ1-3 | - | - | 16 | TRBV6-5 | CASSSYVQGAGNTIYF | TGTGCCAGCAGTTCCTACGTCCAGGGTGCTGGAAACACCATATATTTT
TRBJ1-1 | - | - | 13 | TRBV6-5 | CATSLQGGTEAFF | TGTGCCACTTCATTACAGGGCGGCACTGAAGCTTTCTTT
TRBJ2-2 | - | TRBD1 | 16 | TRBV28 | CASSLPGQAYTGELFF | TGTGCCAGCAGTCTCCCCGGACAGGCGTACACCGGGGAGCTGTTTTTT
TRBJ1-2 | - | TRBD1 | 16 | TRBV28 | CASSFNGDRGHYGYTF | TGTGCCAGCAGCTTTAATGGGGACAGGGGGCACTATGGCTACACCTTC
TRBJ1-1 | once | - | 15 | TRBV27 | CASSSLDMINPEAFF | TGTGCCAGCAGTTCCCTGGACATGATAAACCCTGAAGCTTTCTTT
TRBJ1-4 | - | - | 16 | TRBV4-1 | CASSQFGGGTNEKLFF | TGCGCCAGCAGCCAATTCGGGGGAGGAACTAATGAAAAACTGTTTTTT
TRBJ1-5 | - | TRBD1 | 17 | TRBV15 | CATSRDSATGDNQPQHF | TGTGCCACCAGCAGAGATTCAGCGACAGGGGATAATCAGCCCCAGCATTTT
TRBJ1-6 | - | - | 15 | TRBV14 | CASSPRRGGDSPLHF | TGTGCCAGCAGCCCTCGCAGGGGAGGGGATTCACCCCTCCACTTT
TRBJ1-1 | once | TRBD1 | 15 | TRBV5-6 | CASSFGRQGITEAFF | TGTGCCAGCAGCTTTGGGCGACAGGGTATCACTGAAGCTTTCTTT
TRBJ1-1 | - | - | 17 | TRBV12-2 | CASRLPKISTGNTEAFF | TGTGCAAGTCGCTTACCGAAGATTTCGACGGGGAACACTGAAGCTTTCTTT
TRBJ2-5 | - | TRBD1 | 14 | TRBV5-1 | CASSSGQRQETQYF | TGCGCCAGCAGCTCGGGACAGCGACAAGAGACCCAGTACTTC
TRBJ2-7 | few | - | 14 | TRBV4-3 | CASSLTTGYHEQYF | TGCGCCAGCAGCCTGACGACAGGCTATCACGAGCAGTACTTC
TRBJ2-5 | - | - | 11 | TRBV30 | CACLYQETQYF | TGTGCCTGCTTGTACCAAGAGACCCAGTACTTC
TRBJ1-4 | - | - | 13 | TRBV2 | CASRPRGNEKLFF | TGTGCCAGCCGGCCCAGGGGTAATGAAAAACTGTTTTTT
TRBJ1-1 | - | - | 14 | TRBV4-1 | CASSQVHTNTEAFF | TGCGCCAGCAGCCAAGTACACACGAACACTGAAGCTTTCTTT
TRBJ1-1 | - | - | 15 | TRBV9 | CASSVGTGLNTEAFF | TGTGCCAGCAGCGTAGGAACCGGGTTGAACACTGAAGCTTTCTTT
TRBJ2-7 | - | - | 14 | TRBV3-1/TRBV3-2 | CASSQVLARGEQYF | TGTGCCAGCAGCCAAGTCCTGGCGAGAGGCGAGCAGTACTTC
TRBJ1-2 | once | TRBD1 | 12 | TRBV3-1/TRBV3-2 | CASKGTGGQDTF | TGTGCCAGCAAAGGGACAGGGGGGCAAGACACCTTC
TRBJ2-1 | - | - | 15 | TRBV6-4 | CASSDSGSTYNEQFF | TGTGCCAGCAGTGACTCCGGGTCAACGTACAATGAGCAGTTCTTC
TRBJ2-2 | - | - | 13 | TRBV4-3 | CASSGREYGELFF | TGCGCCAGCAGCGGCCGGGAGTACGGGGAGCTGTTTTTT
TRBJ1-5 | - | - | 14 | TRBV7-9 | CASSPDRGDQPQHF | TGTGCCAGCAGCCCGGACCGCGGGGATCAGCCCCAGCATTTT
TRBJ1-2 | - | TRBD1 | 13 | TRBV2 | CASMGQGAYGYTF | TGTGCCAGCATGGGCCAGGGGGCCTATGGCTACACCTTC
TRBJ1-4 | - | - | 15 | TRBV24-1 | CATSDAGGPGEKLFF | TGTGCCACCAGTGATGCCGGGGGGCCGGGTGAAAAACTGTTTTTT
TRBJ2-3 | - | TRBD1 | 14 | TRBV29-1 | CSTQQGARTDTQYF | TGCAGCACACAACAGGGGGCAAGAACAGATACGCAGTATTTT
TRBJ1-2 | - | - | 14 | TRBV2 | CASSDSGAFYGYTF | TGTGCCAGCAGTGACAGTGGGGCATTCTATGGCTACACCTTC
TRBJ1-6 | - | TRBD1 | 13 | TRBV18 | CASRQGANSPLHF | TGTGCCAGCCGACAGGGGGCGAATTCACCCCTCCACTTT
TRBJ1-2 | - | TRBD1 | 13 | TRBV29-1 | CSVVEDRDYGYTF | TGCAGCGTTGTCGAAGACAGGGACTATGGCTACACCTTC
TRBJ2-5 | - | TRBD2 | 15 | TRBV19 | CASSINGLATETQYF | TGTGCCAGTAGTATCAACGGACTAGCAACGGAGACCCAGTACTTC
TRBJ1-5 | - | - | 12 | TRBV9 | CASGTTDQPQHF | TGTGCCAGCGGCACTACCGATCAGCCCCAGCATTTT
TRBJ1-4 | - | TRBD1 | 13 | TRBV7-2 | CASSSGQDEKLFF | TGTGCCAGCAGCTCCGGACAGGATGAAAAACTGTTTTTT
TRBJ1-6 | - | - | 13 | TRBV6-5 | CASKSQDNSPLHF | TGTGCCAGCAAGAGCCAGGATAATTCACCCCTCCACTTT
TRBJ2-1 | once | TRBD1 | 17 | TRBV29-1 | CSVLGQGADKIYNEQFF | TGCAGCGTTCTTGGTCAGGGGGCCGACAAAATTTACAATGAGCAGTTCTTC
TRBJ2-1 | - | TRBD1 | 15 | TRBV3-1/TRBV3-2 | CASSRRDRGQDEQFF | TGTGCCAGCAGCCGGAGGGACAGGGGGCAGGATGAGCAGTTCTTC
TRBJ2-3 | - | - | 15 | TRBV10-1 | CASRPGFGGTDTQYF | TGCGCCAGCAGGCCCGGGTTCGGTGGCACAGATACGCAGTATTTT
TRBJ2-7 | few | - | 17 | TRBV5-6 | CASSTRLGIRGAYEQYF | TGTGCCAGCAGCACCCGACTAGGAATCCGTGGGGCCTACGAGCAGTACTTC
TRBJ2-7 | - | TRBD1 | 14 | TRBV28 | CASKSPGQGNEQYF | TGTGCCAGCAAATCGCCGGGACAGGGGAACGAGCAGTACTTC
TRBJ2-5 | - | - | 15 | TRBV21-1 | CASSKRGGDQETQYF | TGTGCCAGCAGCAAACGGGGGGGAGACCAAGAGACCCAGTACTTC
TRBJ2-3 | once | TRBD2 | 17 | TRBV30 | CAWSVIRGTSGRDTQYF | TGTGCCTGGAGTGTAATTCGCGGGACTAGCGGGCGCGATACGCAGTATTTT
TRBJ2-6 | - | - | 18 | TRBV15 | CATSRKGHALSGANVLTF | TGTGCCACCAGCAGGAAGGGGCATGCCCTCTCTGGGGCCAACGTCCTGACTTTC
TRBJ1-5 | once | - | 15 | TRBV18 | CASSPLKGAGQPQHF | TGTGCCAGCTCACCACTGAAGGGAGCTGGTCAGCCCCAGCATTTT
TRBJ2-2 | - | - | 14 | TRBV7-8 | CASSFQRSTGELFF | TGTGCCAGCAGCTTCCAGAGGTCCACCGGGGAGCTGTTTTTT
TRBJ2-3 | - | - | 15 | TRBV18 | CASRLEASARDTQYF | TGTGCCAGCCGCCTGGAGGCTAGCGCTCGAGATACGCAGTATTTT